A selection of T cell receptor beta chains follows, all from one sample in a study of shared clonotypes between healthy human individuals. TCRdb's copy holds only in-frame clones and misses some; the assay was immunoSEQ multiplex PCR. The sample records about 510,000 clones, about three quarters being singletons. Sequences were obtained from PBMCs. The receptors originated from a woman aged 40 to 49 in good health. Some clones in this sample may be carry-over from other donors' samples. CDR3s include the opening cysteine and the closing phenylalanine or tryptophan. The D gene is left open where the match is weak. Clone size appears in some rows only: once, few, many, or a class for an expanded clone.

V: TRBV28
D: -
J: TRBJ1-1
size: -
CDR3: CASSLMAEAFF
DNA: TGTGCCAGCAGTTTAATGGCTGAAGCTTTCTTT

V: TRBV14
D: TRBD1
J: TRBJ2-7
size: -
CDR3: CASSRRQGASYEQYF
DNA: TGTGCCAGCAGCCGCCGACAGGGGGCCTCCTACGAGCAGTACTTC

V: TRBV7-2
D: -
J: TRBJ2-1
size: -
CDR3: CASSEQGQPGRNEQFF
DNA: TGTGCCAGCAGCGAACAAGGACAGCCAGGTCGCAATGAGCAGTTCTTC

V: TRBV19
D: -
J: TRBJ1-2
size: -
CDR3: CASTPLGNYGYTF
DNA: TGTGCCAGTACCCCGCTAGGGAACTATGGCTACACCTTC

V: TRBV19
D: TRBD1
J: TRBJ1-6
size: -
CDR3: CASSMGQNNSPLHF
DNA: TGTGCCAGTAGTATGGGACAGAATAATTCACCCCTCCACTTT

V: TRBV7-2
D: TRBD1
J: TRBJ1-1
size: -
CDR3: CASSKTDRVTEAFF
DNA: TGTGCCAGCAGCAAAACAGACAGGGTCACTGAAGCTTTCTTT

V: TRBV5-4
D: TRBD2
J: TRBJ2-7
size: -
CDR3: CASSCQTSGPALISSYEQYF
DNA: TGTGCCAGCAGCTGCCAGACTAGCGGGCCCGCCTTGATAAGCTCCTACGAGCAGTACTTC

V: TRBV9
D: -
J: TRBJ1-3
size: -
CDR3: CGSGAGSSGNTIYF
DNA: TGTGGATCCGGGGCTGGAAGCTCTGGAAACACCATATATTTT

V: TRBV28
D: -
J: TRBJ2-7
size: -
CDR3: CASSSPGHSYEQYF
DNA: TGTGCCAGCAGTTCCCCGGGACATTCCTACGAGCAGTACTTC

V: TRBV19
D: TRBD1
J: TRBJ1-5
size: -
CDR3: CASSIATGSDSNQPQHF
DNA: TGTGCCAGTAGTATTGCGACAGGGTCTGATAGCAATCAGCCCCAGCATTTT

V: TRBV6-1
D: -
J: TRBJ2-7
size: -
CDR3: CASSPSWGPSYEQYF
DNA: TGTGCCAGCAGTCCCTCGTGGGGGCCCTCCTACGAGCAGTACTTC

V: TRBV5-1
D: TRBD1
J: TRBJ1-6
size: many
CDR3: CASRPGTGTRNSPLHF
DNA: TGCGCCAGCAGGCCCGGGACAGGAACCAGAAATTCACCCCTCCACTTT

V: TRBV6-5
D: TRBD1
J: TRBJ2-7
size: -
CDR3: CASGTGGFEQYF
DNA: TGTGCCAGTGGGACAGGGGGTTTCGAGCAGTACTTC

V: TRBV30
D: -
J: TRBJ2-1
size: -
CDR3: CAWSGGSGYNGQFF
DNA: TGTGCCTGGAGTGGGGGTAGCGGTTACAATGGGCAGTTCTTC

V: TRBV28
D: -
J: TRBJ1-2
size: once
CDR3: CASSPPGDGYTF
DNA: TGTGCCAGCAGTCCTCCCGGGGACGGCTACACCTTC

V: TRBV6-4
D: -
J: TRBJ2-2
size: -
CDR3: CASSPVSGALTGELFF
DNA: TGTGCCAGCAGTCCCGTCTCTGGGGCTCTCACCGGGGAGCTGTTTTTT

V: TRBV6-1
D: -
J: TRBJ1-4
size: -
CDR3: CASSESGRQGKLFF
DNA: TGTGCCAGCAGTGAGTCGGGGCGCCAGGGAAAACTGTTTTTT

V: TRBV11-2
D: TRBD1
J: TRBJ1-5
size: -
CDR3: CASSRRDSAVSNQPQHF
DNA: TGTGCCAGCAGTCGCCGGGACAGCGCCGTCAGCAATCAGCCCCAGCATTTT

V: TRBV28
D: -
J: TRBJ1-5
size: -
CDR3: CASSFGNQPQHF
DNA: TGTGCCAGCAGTTTCGGAAATCAGCCCCAGCATTTT

V: TRBV7-9
D: -
J: TRBJ2-3
size: -
CDR3: CASSQDSGPDTQYF
DNA: TGTGCCAGCAGCCAGGATTCCGGGCCGGATACGCAGTATTTT

V: TRBV4-2
D: TRBD2
J: TRBJ2-7
size: many
CDR3: CASSQELAGGPFFHEQYF
DNA: TGTGCCAGCAGCCAAGAACTAGCGGGAGGGCCTTTTTTCCACGAGCAGTACTTC

V: TRBV5-6
D: -
J: TRBJ1-1
size: few
CDR3: CASSLRRFEAFF
DNA: TGTGCCAGCAGCTTGCGAAGGTTCGAAGCTTTCTTT

V: TRBV11-2
D: TRBD2
J: TRBJ2-1
size: -
CDR3: CASSVSGSEQFF
DNA: TGTGCCAGCAGCGTTAGCGGGAGTGAGCAGTTCTTC

V: TRBV27
D: TRBD1
J: TRBJ2-5
size: -
CDR3: CASSAPMDRGQETQYF
DNA: TGTGCCAGCAGTGCCCCCATGGACAGGGGGCAAGAGACCCAGTACTTC

V: TRBV18
D: TRBD2
J: TRBJ2-7
size: -
CDR3: CASSLRTSGSGYEQYF
DNA: TGTGCCAGCTCACTAAGGACTAGCGGGAGCGGGTACGAGCAGTACTTC

V: TRBV19
D: -
J: TRBJ1-5
size: -
CDR3: CASSISVGYQPQHF
DNA: TGTGCCAGTAGTATATCCGTAGGCTATCAGCCCCAGCATTTT

V: TRBV6-4
D: -
J: TRBJ1-5
size: -
CDR3: CASSVEAQTYQPQHF
DNA: TGTGCCAGCAGTGTAGAGGCCCAAACATATCAGCCCCAGCATTTT

V: TRBV15
D: -
J: TRBJ1-1
size: once
CDR3: CATSRRQGAAEAFF
DNA: TGTGCCACCAGCCGGCGTCAGGGCGCTGCTGAAGCTTTCTTT

V: TRBV18
D: TRBD1
J: TRBJ2-7
size: -
CDR3: CASSRRTGSLHEQYF
DNA: TGTGCCAGCTCGCGGCGGACAGGGAGTCTTCACGAGCAGTACTTC

V: TRBV5-1
D: TRBD2
J: TRBJ2-3
size: -
CDR3: CASSRPSLRLAVTDTQYF
DNA: TGCGCCAGCAGTCGCCCCTCACTACGACTAGCGGTCACAGATACGCAGTATTTT

V: TRBV30
D: TRBD2
J: TRBJ2-3
size: -
CDR3: CAFTWTSADTQYF
DNA: TGTGCCTTTACCTGGACTAGCGCAGATACGCAGTATTTT

V: TRBV11-2
D: TRBD1
J: TRBJ1-6
size: -
CDR3: CASSLDDREFYNSPLHF
DNA: TGTGCCAGCAGCTTAGATGACAGGGAGTTTTATAATTCACCCCTCCACTTT

V: TRBV27
D: TRBD2
J: TRBJ2-7
size: -
CDR3: CASSRWSNGGNEQYF
DNA: TGTGCCAGCAGTCGGTGGTCGAACGGGGGGAACGAGCAGTACTTC

V: TRBV10-3
D: -
J: TRBJ1-1
size: -
CDR3: CAISPGPGPDTEAFF
DNA: TGTGCCATCAGTCCGGGCCCCGGGCCGGACACTGAAGCTTTCTTT

V: TRBV7-3
D: TRBD2
J: TRBJ2-3
size: -
CDR3: CASSSGLAGGPDTQYF
DNA: TGTGCCAGCAGCTCAGGACTAGCGGGAGGGCCAGATACGCAGTATTTT

V: TRBV18
D: -
J: TRBJ2-3
size: once
CDR3: CASSPPVEDTQYF
DNA: TGTGCCAGCTCACCACCGGTTGAAGATACGCAGTATTTT

V: TRBV18
D: -
J: TRBJ2-4
size: -
CDR3: CASSPPAENIQYF
DNA: TGTGCCAGCTCACCACCGGCAGAAAACATTCAGTACTTC